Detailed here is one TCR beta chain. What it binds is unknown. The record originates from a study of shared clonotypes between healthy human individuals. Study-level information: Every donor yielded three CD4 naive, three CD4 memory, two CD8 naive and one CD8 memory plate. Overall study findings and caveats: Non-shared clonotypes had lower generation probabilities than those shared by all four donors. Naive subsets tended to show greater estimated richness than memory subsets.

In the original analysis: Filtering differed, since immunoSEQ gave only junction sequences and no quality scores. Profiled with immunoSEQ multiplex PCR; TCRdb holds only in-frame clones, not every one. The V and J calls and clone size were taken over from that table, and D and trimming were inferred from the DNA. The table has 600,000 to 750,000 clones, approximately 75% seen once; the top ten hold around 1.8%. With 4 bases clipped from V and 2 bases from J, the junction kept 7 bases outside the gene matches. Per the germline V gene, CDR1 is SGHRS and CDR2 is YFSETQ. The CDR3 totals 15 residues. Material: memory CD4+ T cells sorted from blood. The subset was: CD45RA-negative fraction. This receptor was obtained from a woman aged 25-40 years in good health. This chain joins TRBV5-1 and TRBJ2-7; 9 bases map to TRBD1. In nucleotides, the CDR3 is TGCGCCAGCAGCACACAGGGGGCCACCACCTACGAGCAGTACTTC. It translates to CASSTQGATTYEQYF.